The clone carrying this TCR beta chain has only a few counts. What it recognizes is unknown. This specimen comes from a study of cytomegalovirus exposure and HLA in healthy donors. Study-wide background: An analysis done earlier identified about 100 million unique TCR beta sequences from about 179 million T cells. Study-level findings and limits: Testing in vitro showed three CMV-associated chains specific for CMV antigens. With DRB1 most and HLA-C fewest, TCR association rates differed between HLA loci in a later analysis.

The CDR3 spans 16 residues. V shed 0 bases, J shed 2 bases, and the junction held 7 bases outside the gene matches. The germline V gene encodes CDR1 SGHKS and CDR2 YYEKEE (reference sequence). It was with 60 Vbeta and 13 Jbeta primers that the PCR ran. TCRdb's table, derived via immunoSEQ multiplex PCR, lists solely in-frame clones and lacks some. The sample contains 100,000 to 150,000 clones, roughly three quarters of which appear only once. V and J are TRBV5-5 and TRBJ2-5; 7 bases are shared with TRBD1. This sequence originates from a male donor in good health and CMV-seronegative. The specimen sequenced was PBMCs. The CDR3 reads CASSLGTGTAQETQYF. CDR3 nucleotides: TGTGCCAGCAGCTTGGGGACCGGGACAGCACAAGAGACCCAGTACTTC.